One and the same sample provided the 19 T cell receptor beta chains below, sequenced in a study of shared clonotypes between healthy human individuals. Using immunoSEQ multiplex PCR, the repertoire was profiled, and TCRdb retains in-frame clones only, with some absent. The sample records approximately 340,000 clones, 70% to 75% being singletons. The sequenced sample consisted of memory CD4+ T cells sorted from blood. Subset reported: CD45RA-negative fraction. Source of these receptors: a man aged 25-45 years in good health.

The genes are TRBV7-2 and TRBJ2-7; 9 bases map to TRBD2. Germline loops: CDR1 SGHTA, CDR2 FQGNSA. The V segment lost 5 bases and the J segment 1 base; nucleotides outside the gene matches: 9. The CDR3 covers 16 residues. The CDR3 DNA reads TGTGCCAGCAGCGCCTACGCTAGCGGGGATTCCTACGAGCAGTACTTC. Its translation is CASSAYASGDSYEQYF.

This clone occurred a few times. This chain connects TRBV2 to TRBJ2-5; 11 bases agree with TRBD1. J gave up 5 bases and V 10 bases, and 3 bases lay outside the gene matches. CDR1 SNHLY and CDR2 FYNNEI come from the germline V gene. The CDR3 is made up of 12 amino acids. CDR3 amino acids: CAMGQGEETQYF. CDR3 nucleotide sequence: TGTGCCATGGGACAGGGGGAGGAGACCCAGTACTTC.

The gene calls are TRBV7-2 and TRBJ2-1, with TRBD2 matching 11 bases. This CDR3 region has 14 residues. Per germline, CDR1 SGHTA and CDR2 FQGNSA. Germline trimming cut 10 bases from V and 5 bases from J; bases unmatched to any gene: 7. The CDR3 here is CATRRLAGNNEQFF. In DNA form, the CDR3 reads TGTGCCACCCGACGACTAGCGGGAAACAATGAGCAGTTCTTC.

Worth noting for this clone: This CDR3 is also generated by other DNA sequences in the sample. The V gene is TRBV9, the J gene TRBJ2-7, with 8 bases lining up with TRBD2. Germline CDR1 is SGDLS and CDR2 is YYNGEE. V shed 3 bases, J shed 1 base, and the junction held 6 bases outside the gene matches. This CDR3 is built from 15 residues. CDR3 bases: TGTGCCAGCAGCGAGTCCAGCGGGAGTTCCTACGAGCAGTACTTC. This sequence encodes CASSESSGSSYEQYF.

This clone was seen only once. The V call is TRBV19, the J call TRBJ2-2, with D unresolved. This CDR3 region has 15 residues. Between the trimmed V and J ends, which lost 2 bases and 4 bases, there was a span of 11 bases. Germline CDR1 and CDR2: LNHDA and SQIVND (reference sequence). The CDR3 protein is CASSISHLITGELFF. The CDR3 bases are TGTGCCAGTAGTATAAGCCACCTAATCACCGGGGAGCTGTTTTTT.

The CDR3 nucleotides read TGTGCCAGCAGCCTCTATCACGGCGAGTTCTTC. Translation gives CASSLYHGEFF. The J gene is TRBJ2-1, the V gene TRBV11-3; no clear D gene. V lost 5 bases to trimming and J lost 14 bases, with 13 bases between them. In germline, CDR1 is SGHNT, CDR2 YENEEA. The CDR3 has 11 residues.

This chain links TRBV7-2 with TRBJ2-3; the D gene could be TRBD1 or TRBD2 (5 bases each). CDR3 length: 13 residues. CDR1 is SGHTA and CDR2 is FQGNSA in the germline V gene. V lost 1 base and J lost 8, with 10 bases in between. The CDR3 loop is CASSLDRDGTQYF. CDR3 bases: TGTGCCAGCAGCTTAGATAGGGACGGTACGCAGTATTTT.

The chain employs TRBV28 and TRBJ2-3, with D possibly matching TRBD1 (5 bases). Germline V gives CDR1 MDHEN, CDR2 SYDVKM. V lost 4 bases and J 2 bases, leaving 13 bases between the germline ends. This CDR3 contains 15 residues. The CDR3 reads CASSSSTGLTDTQYF. CDR3 bases: TGTGCCAGCAGTTCCTCCACAGGCCTCACAGATACGCAGTATTTT.

The chain links TRBV18 to TRBJ2-1; tentatively, D is TRBD1 (5 bases). CDR1 KGHSH and CDR2 LQKENI come from the germline V gene. The CDR3 extends over 16 amino acids. V lost 1 base, J lost 7 bases, and 17 bases lay in between. The CDR3 DNA reads as TGTGCCAGCTCACCACGAGCCCAGGGTGCCCATAATGAGCAGTTCTTC. Translation gives CASSPRAQGAHNEQFF. Together with reference TRBV18 and TRBJ2-1, the CDR3 gives the full variable domain: NAGVMQNPRHLVRRRGQEARLRCSPMKGHSHVYWYRQLPEEGLKFMVYLQKENIIDESGMPKERFSAEFPKEGPSILRIQQVVRGDSAAYFCASSPRAQGAHNEQFFGPGTRLTVL.

Note on this clone: The sample contains more than one DNA sequence encoding this CDR3. The chain links TRBV5-1 to TRBJ2-1; 7 bases align to TRBD2. The J segment lost 2 bases and the V segment lost 0 bases, leaving 2 bases of the junction unmatched. The CDR3 totals 15 residues. Germline-derived CDR1 and CDR2 are SGHRS and YFSETQ. This chain's CDR3 is CASSLGLAPYNEQFF. Here the CDR3 DNA reads TGCGCCAGCAGCTTGGGACTAGCCCCCTACAATGAGCAGTTCTTC. Together with reference TRBV5-1 and TRBJ2-1, the CDR3 gives the full variable domain: KAGVTQTPRYLIKTRGQQVTLSCSPISGHRSVSWYQQTPGQGLQFLFEYFSETQRNKGNFPGRFSGRQFSNSRSEMNVSTLELGDSALYLCASSLGLAPYNEQFFGPGTRLTVL.

The chain links TRBV19 to TRBJ2-1; D may match TRBD1 or TRBD2 (5 bases each). This CDR3 is 16 amino acids long. V lost 6 bases, J lost 5 bases, and 20 bases lay in between. Germline assignment: CDR1 LNHDA and CDR2 SQIVND (reference sequence). The CDR3 here is CASSATRGPWHNEQFF. CDR3 nucleotides: TGTGCCAGTAGCGCTACACGGGGCCCCTGGCACAATGAGCAGTTCTTC. The whole variable domain, filled in from reference TRBV19 and TRBJ2-1, reads DGGITQSPKYLFRKEGQNVTLSCEQNLNHDAMYWYRQDPGQGLRLIYYSQIVNDFQKGDIAEGYSVSREKKESFPLTVTSAQKNPTAFYLCASSATRGPWHNEQFFGPGTRLTVL.

The chain uses TRBV18 and TRBJ1-2, with a weak D call TRBD1 (6 bases). Between the trimmed V and J ends, which lost 5 bases and 2 bases, there was a span of 12 bases. The CDR3 contains 14 residues. CDR1 KGHSH and CDR2 LQKENI come from the germline V gene. In DNA, the CDR3 is TGTGCCAGCTCAGGCATTACAGGGAACTATGGCTACACCTTC. It codes for CASSGITGNYGYTF. The complete variable domain, with remaining parts taken from reference TRBV18 and TRBJ1-2, reads NAGVMQNPRHLVRRRGQEARLRCSPMKGHSHVYWYRQLPEEGLKFMVYLQKENIIDESGMPKERFSAEFPKEGPSILRIQQVVRGDSAAYFCASSGITGNYGYTFGSGTRLTVV.

As to this clone: Other DNA sequences in this sample translate to the same CDR3. The V and J genes are TRBV7-8 and TRBJ1-1, with D tentatively TRBD1 (5 bases). Germline CDR1 reads SGHVS; CDR2 reads FQNEAQ. With 3 bases removed from V and 3 bases from J, the gap between germline ends came to 8 bases. This CDR3 is 13 amino acids long. DNA for the CDR3: TGTGCCAGCAGCTTGGGGGGAGACACTGAAGCTTTCTTT. The encoded protein is CASSLGGDTEAFF.

This clone was counted only a few times. The chain is built from TRBV5-5 and TRBJ2-1, with 8 bases matching TRBD2. Germline CDR1 is SGHKS and CDR2 is YYEKEE (reference sequence). The CDR3 sequence is 19 residues long. With 2 bases clipped from V and 0 bases from J, the junction kept 13 bases outside the gene matches. In nucleotides, the CDR3 is TGTGCCAGCAGCTTTCGGCTAGCGGGTCAATTCAGCTCCTACAATGAGCAGTTCTTC. Translation gives CASSFRLAGQFSSYNEQFF. Full variable domain (missing parts from reference TRBV5-5 and TRBJ2-1): DAGVTQSPTHLIKTRGQQVTLRCSPISGHKSVSWYQQVLGQGPQFIFQYYEKEERGRGNFPDRFSARQFPNYSSELNVNALLLGDSALYLCASSFRLAGQFSSYNEQFFGPGTRLTVL.

As DNA, the CDR3 is TGTGCCAGTAGTTTTGGCGCAGGGTACAATGAGCAGTTCTTC. This gives the protein CASSFGAGYNEQFF. This chain uses TRBV19 with TRBJ2-1; D is possibly TRBD1 (5 bases). V was pared by 5 bases and J by 4 bases, with 12 bases between. The CDR3 spans 14 residues. Germline V gene data show CDR1 as LNHDA and CDR2 as SQIVND (reference sequence).

This clone was found a few times. The chain has TRBV2 and TRBJ1-2; no definite D call. Germline lookup yields CDR1 SNHLY and CDR2 FYNNEI. V was clipped by 1 base and J by 8 bases, with 11 bases between them. The CDR3 length is 13 residues. The CDR3 DNA reads TGTGCCAGCAGTGAAGGGTCCGGATGGGGCTACACCTTC. Its translation is CASSEGSGWGYTF.

This clone occurred a few times. This sequence joins TRBV2 and TRBJ1-1; 10 positions match TRBD1. The trim removed 9 bases at V and 4 bases at J, leaving 5 bases unmatched. The CDR3 sequence is 13 residues long. Per the germline V gene, CDR1 is SNHLY and CDR2 is FYNNEI. The CDR3 loop reads CASTRDRGTEAFF. The CDR3 nucleotides read TGTGCCAGTACCCGGGACAGGGGCACTGAAGCTTTCTTT.

This clone was counted ten times or more. This sequence joins TRBV27 and TRBJ2-7; either TRBD1 or TRBD2 may supply D (6 bases each). The CDR3 extends over 16 amino acids. V gave up 4 bases and J gave up 4 bases, with 20 bases separating them. The germline V gene encodes CDR1 MNHEY and CDR2 SMNVEV (reference sequence). The CDR3 bases are TGTGCCAGCAGTTACTGGGTAGGGGGGCATAAGTACGAGCAGTACTTC. It is translated as CASSYWVGGHKYEQYF.

This clone appeared a few times. The rearrangement links TRBV5-6 to TRBJ2-1, with a tentative D call TRBD2 (5 bases). Trimming shortened V by 3 bases and J by 10 bases, and 14 bases separated the two germline ends. Germline CDR1 reads SGHDT; CDR2 reads YYEEEE. This CDR3 is built from 13 residues. CDR3 nucleotides: TGTGCCAGCAGCTCCCCGGGGATTGAGGAGCAGTTCTTC. Protein product: CASSSPGIEEQFF.